This T cell receptor beta chain was documented in a study of T cells in Graves' hyperthyroidism and ophthalmopathy. RNA transcripts served as the template for amplifying TCR beta CDR3 regions. During a first-round RT-PCR of the TCR CDR3, the HTBI primer set was used. TCRdb redid the calling of the multiplex PCR reads with MiXCR, one entry per CDR3 protein. The profile shows approximately 640,000 distinct CDR3 sequences, about 16% of them singletons. The authors obtained PBMCs from over 7.5 ml of fresh peripheral blood. The length of the CDR3 is 16 residues. Germline CDR1 GTSNPN, CDR2 SVGIG (reference sequence). V dropped 0 bases and J dropped 0 bases, with 13 bases sitting between them. The sample holds a few counts of this clonotype.

This TCR was recovered from a woman in her thirties with Graves' hyperthyroidism. V usage is TRBV30 and J usage is TRBJ2-3; D is possibly TRBD2 (5 bases). Sequencing input: blood. In DNA, the CDR3 is TGTGCCTGGAGTGTACGGACTTACTCTAGCACAGATACGCAGTATTTT. It is translated as CAWSVRTYSSTDTQYF. The full variable domain, with the rest looked up from reference TRBV30 and TRBJ2-3, is SQTIHQWPATLVQPVGSPLSLECTVEGTSNPNLYWYRQAAGRGLQLLFYSVGIGQISSEVPQNLSASRPQDRQFILSSKKLLLSDSGFYLCAWSVRTYSSTDTQYFGPGTRLTVL.